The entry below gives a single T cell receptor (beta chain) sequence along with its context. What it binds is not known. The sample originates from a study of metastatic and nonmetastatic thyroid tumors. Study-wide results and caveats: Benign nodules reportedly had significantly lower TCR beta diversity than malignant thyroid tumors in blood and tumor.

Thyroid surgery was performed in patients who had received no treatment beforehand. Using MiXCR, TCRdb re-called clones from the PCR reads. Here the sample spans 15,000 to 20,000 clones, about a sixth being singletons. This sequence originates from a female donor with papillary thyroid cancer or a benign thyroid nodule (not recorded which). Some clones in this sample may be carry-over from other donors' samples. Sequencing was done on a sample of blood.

This CDR3 reads CASSQKEYNEQFF. CDR3 bases: TGTGCCAGCTCACAAAAGGAATACAATGAGCAGTTCTTC. The rearrangement joins TRBV18 to TRBJ2-1; no reliable D call. Germline V gives CDR1 KGHSH, CDR2 LQKENI. The CDR3 has 13 amino acids. Trimming shortened V by 4 bases and J by 4 bases, and 8 bases separated the two germline ends.